Each of the 24 T cell receptor beta chains below was sequenced from the same sample in a study of vaccination effects on CD4 cells after COVID-19. These receptors are not linked to any known antigen. The table came from immunoSEQ multiplex PCR; TCRdb's copy has only in-frame clones and leaves some out. This table has fewer than 55,000 clones, over 65% appearing once. The authors isolated CD4+ T cells after nine to eleven days of culture. This individual tested PCR-positive for SARS-CoV-2 infection between March and December 2020. It was two doses of either the BNT162b2 or mRNA-1273 vaccine that participants received. Specimen: CD4+ T cells from PBMCs cultured without peptide, collected after COVID-19 vaccination. These receptors all stem from a human donor who had a prior SARS-CoV-2 infection.

V gene TRBV10-3 combines with J gene TRBJ2-1, with D maybe TRBD1 (6 bases). V was cut by 7 bases and J by 0 bases, with 13 bases left in between. The CDR3 runs to 15 residues. The germline CDR1 and CDR2 sequences are ENHRY and SYGVKD. The CDR3 DNA reads TGTGCCATCACGGGACAAGACAGCTCCTACAATGAGCAGTTCTTC. The encoded protein is CAITGQDSSYNEQFF.

There are a few counts of this clone. This chain links TRBV11-2 with TRBJ2-7; D is unresolved. Trimming pared 3 bases from V and 5 bases from J, leaving 14 bases between. The CDR3 spans 14 residues. CDR1 is SGHAT and CDR2 is FQNNGV in the germline V gene. This CDR3 reads CASSFWTEAHEQYF. In nucleotides, the CDR3 is TGTGCCAGCAGCTTCTGGACCGAGGCCCACGAGCAGTACTTC. The variable domain in full, with the rest retrieved from reference TRBV11-2 and TRBJ2-7, is EAGVAQSPRYKIIEKRQSVAFWCNPISGHATLYWYQQILGQGPKLLIQFQNNGVVDDSQLPKDRFSAERLKGVDSTLKIQPAKLEDSAVYLCASSFWTEAHEQYFGPGTRLTVT.

The chain links TRBV30 to TRBJ2-1; 10 nucleotides match TRBD1. CDR1 GTSNPN and CDR2 SVGIG come from the germline V gene (reference sequence). This CDR3 region has 15 residues. V shed 5 bases and J 5 bases; nucleotides not matched to a gene: 9. CDR3 nucleotides: TGTGCCTGGGACCCGGGACAGGGGATTCACAATGAGCAGTTCTTC. Encoded protein: CAWDPGQGIHNEQFF.

The chain has TRBV2 and TRBJ2-3, with a weak D call TRBD2 (5 bases). Looked up from germline, CDR1 is SNHLY and CDR2 is FYNNEI. The CDR3 extends over 15 amino acids. Trimming removed 7 bases at V and 5 bases at J, with 19 bases between. For the CDR3, the DNA is TGTGCCAGCATAGATGCTAGCTCTTCGGGAGATACGCAGTATTTT. It is translated as CASIDASSSGDTQYF.

The V and J genes are TRBV11-2 and TRBJ2-1, with TRBD2 matching over 7 bases. Unmatched junction bases numbered 12, after V lost 4 bases and J lost 6 bases. This CDR3 has 16 residues. Germline assignment: CDR1 SGHAT and CDR2 FQNNGV. The CDR3 loop reads CASSSRQVAGFNEQFF. CDR3 bases: TGTGCCAGCAGCTCCCGTCAGGTAGCGGGCTTCAATGAGCAGTTCTTC.

This clone was picked up a small number of times. This chain connects TRBV10-3 to TRBJ1-3, with 7 bases aligning to TRBD1. The CDR3 is made up of 15 amino acids. V lost 6 bases to trimming and J lost 2 bases; unmatched junction nucleotides: 7. CDR1 and CDR2 from the germline V gene are ENHRY and SYGVKD. For the CDR3, the DNA is TGTGCCATCAGCCCGATAGACAGGGCTGGAAACACCATATATTTT. Translated, it gives CAISPIDRAGNTIYF.

This sequence joins TRBV6-1 and TRBJ2-1; D is possibly TRBD1 (6 bases). There are 15 residues in the CDR3. Per germline, CDR1 MNHNS and CDR2 SASEGT. V lost 2 bases, J lost 1 base, and 9 bases lay in between. CDR3 region: CASSETGNSYNEQFF. CDR3 DNA sequence: TGTGCCAGCAGTGAAACAGGGAATTCCTACAATGAGCAGTTCTTC.

The chain is built from TRBV24-1 and TRBJ2-1, with 13 nucleotides matching TRBD2. V was clipped by 4 bases and J by 9 bases; unmatched bases: 5. Germline CDR1 reads KGHDR; CDR2 reads SFDVKD. CDR3 size: 15 residues. The CDR3 DNA follows: TGTGCCACCAGTGACCAAGGACTAGCGGGAGCTGAGCAGTTCTTC. Amino acid sequence: CATSDQGLAGAEQFF.

This chain connects TRBV10-3 to TRBJ1-5, with 11 positions matching TRBD1. Germline CDR1 and CDR2: ENHRY and SYGVKD. The junction had 3 bases not matched to a gene; V was cut back by 2 bases and J by 3 bases. The CDR3 length is 16 residues. DNA for the CDR3: TGTGCCATCAGTGAGCTGGGACAGGGGGTCAATCAGCCCCAGCATTTT. Amino acid sequence: CAISELGQGVNQPQHF.

As regards this clone: The junction departs from the called germline gene at one end, perhaps through a read error. The chain employs TRBV5-4 and TRBJ2-7; 10 bases line up with TRBD2. CDR1 and CDR2 from the germline V gene are SGHNT and YYREEE (reference sequence). The CDR3 length is 14 residues. The CDR3 sequence is CASSYRGQLAGRCF. CDR3 coding DNA: TGTGCCAGCAGCTACCGAGGCCAACTAGCGGGGAGGTGCTTC.

The rearrangement uses TRBV11-3 and TRBJ1-3; the match to TRBD1 covers 7 bases. This CDR3 comprises 13 residues. Germline values: CDR1 SGHNT, CDR2 YENEEA. V lost 8 bases and J lost 4; bases outside the gene matches: 5. This chain's CDR3 is CASGAGQGNTIYF. Here the CDR3 DNA reads TGTGCCAGCGGAGCGGGACAGGGAAACACCATATATTTT.

The chain couples TRBV10-1 to TRBJ2-3; 11 bases are shared with TRBD2. The V and J ends lost 3 bases and 6 bases, in that order; junction bases with no gene match: 11. Looked up from germline, CDR1 is WNHNN and CDR2 is SYGVQD (reference sequence). CDR3 length: 17 residues. The CDR3 DNA reads as TGCGCCAGCAGTGAAGGGCTAGCGGGAGGAGTAGCCGATACGCAGTATTTT. It specifies CASSEGLAGGVADTQYF.

The gene calls are TRBV5-1 and TRBJ2-3; D gene uncertain. This CDR3 region has 16 residues. Germline V gene data show CDR1 as SGHRS and CDR2 as YFSETQ. Between the trimmed V and J ends, which lost 3 bases and 0 bases, there was a span of 14 bases. CDR3 protein: CASSSSFGTSTDTQYF. Written as DNA, the CDR3 is TGCGCCAGCAGCTCATCCTTTGGAACTAGCACAGATACGCAGTATTTT.

This clone turned up a few times. The J gene is TRBJ2-1, the V gene TRBV2; D might be TRBD2 (5 bases). Germline assignment: CDR1 SNHLY and CDR2 FYNNEI. Between the trimmed V and J ends, which lost 4 bases and 6 bases, there was a span of 10 bases. This CDR3 region has 13 residues. Here the CDR3 DNA reads TGTGCCAGCAGTGTCCTAACTAGCAATGAGCAGTTCTTC. It specifies CASSVLTSNEQFF.

The J gene is TRBJ1-1, the V gene TRBV6-6; possibly TRBD1 for D (5 bases). Deletions cut 0 bases from V and 4 bases from J, with 9 bases between. This CDR3 comprises 14 residues. Germline CDR1 is MNHNY and CDR2 is SVGAGI (reference sequence). The CDR3 here is CASSYSERGTEAFF. The CDR3 DNA reads TGTGCCAGCAGTTACTCGGAGAGGGGCACTGAAGCTTTCTTT.

The V and J genes are TRBV6-5 and TRBJ1-1; TRBD1 matches at 7 bases. CDR3 length: 14 amino acids. Trimming cost V 5 bases and J 8 bases; bases outside gene matches: 11. The germline gives CDR1 MNHEY, CDR2 SVGAGI. The chain's CDR3 is CASSRTGLTPEAFF. The CDR3 coding sequence is TGTGCCAGCAGTCGGACAGGCCTCACCCCGGAAGCTTTCTTT.

The CDR3 loop reads CASSQDRVLTGELFF. The CDR3 nucleotides read TGTGCCAGCAGCCAAGACAGGGTGCTAACCGGGGAGCTGTTTTTT. V usage is TRBV5-4 and J usage is TRBJ2-2; 7 bases line up with TRBD1. The CDR3 runs 15 residues. With 4 bases clipped from V and 5 bases from J, the junction kept 8 bases outside the gene matches. The germline V gene encodes CDR1 SGHNT and CDR2 YYREEE (reference sequence).

This clone was observed once. The V call is TRBV2, the J call TRBJ2-5; the D gene could be TRBD1 or TRBD2 (6 bases each). Per germline, CDR1 SNHLY and CDR2 FYNNEI. The CDR3 runs to 13 residues. V dropped 7 bases and J dropped 5 bases, with 14 bases sitting between them. In nucleotides, the CDR3 is TGTGCCAGCAACCACAGGGAGGAGGAGACCCAGTACTTC. Its protein product is CASNHREEETQYF.

The genes are TRBV5-1 and TRBJ1-3, with D maybe TRBD1 (6 bases). CDR1 and CDR2 from the germline V gene are SGHRS and YFSETQ. This CDR3 contains 16 residues. With 3 bases removed from V and 0 bases from J, the gap between germline ends came to 13 bases. CDR3 nucleotides: TGCGCCAGCAGCTCATCGGGACAAAACTCTGGAAACACCATATATTTT. Translated, it gives CASSSSGQNSGNTIYF.

The gene calls are TRBV4-3 and TRBJ2-1; the D gene is possibly TRBD1 (6 bases). The CDR3 has 18 amino acids. Germline-derived CDR1 and CDR2 are LGHNA and YSLEER. Trimming pared 0 bases from V and 5 bases from J, leaving 20 bases between. The CDR3 DNA reads TGCGCCAGCAGCCAAGAGGCCAACCGGGACATTAACAACAATGAGCAGTTCTTC. Protein: CASSQEANRDINNNEQFF.

This clone has just a few counts. J is TRBJ2-7 and V is TRBV7-2; D is unclear. Germline assignment: CDR1 SGHTA and CDR2 FQGNSA. The V gene lost 0 bases and the J gene lost 3 bases, with 6 bases spanning the gap. This CDR3 is 13 amino acids long. The CDR3 region is CASSLAVYYEQYF. In nucleotides, the CDR3 is TGTGCCAGCAGCTTAGCTGTCTACTACGAGCAGTACTTC.

This chain connects TRBV20-1 to TRBJ2-3; D not certain. In germline, CDR1 is DFQATT, CDR2 SNEGSKA (reference sequence). This CDR3 spans 11 amino acids. The CDR3 nucleotides read TGCAGGCTTACTCCGGCCGGTACGCAGTATTTT. This sequence encodes CRLTPAGTQYF.

The V call is TRBV9, the J call TRBJ2-1, with TRBD2 matching over 11 bases. There are 15 residues in the CDR3. From germline, CDR1 is SGDLS and CDR2 YYNGEE. The V segment lost 4 bases and the J segment 5 bases; nucleotides outside the gene matches: 5. The CDR3: CASSLGLAENNEQFF. Here the CDR3 DNA reads TGTGCCAGCAGCCTGGGACTAGCGGAAAACAATGAGCAGTTCTTC.

This rearrangement joins TRBV7-9 to TRBJ1-6, with D tentatively TRBD1 (6 bases). Trimming cost V 4 bases and J 12 bases, with 13 bases left between them. The V gene's germline CDR1 is SEHNR and CDR2 FQNEAQ (reference sequence). This CDR3 is built from 13 residues. CDR3: CASSSTGTLPLHF. CDR3 in DNA: TGTGCCAGCAGCTCTACAGGGACTTTACCCCTCCACTTT.